This T cell receptor beta chain stems from a study of vaccination effects on CD4 cells after COVID-19 (dated by TCRdb to the early 2020s). Regarding the research as a whole: The ViraFEST assay stimulated PBMC with viral peptide pools and then used TCR sequencing to identify antigen-specific CD4+ T cell clonotypes by expansion. A total of 10 COVID-19 convalescent patients and several SARS-CoV-2-naive healthy vaccine recipients were included in the full study. Some 2 million PBMC per well were cultured in IMDM with 5% human AB serum, 9 to 10 IU/ml IL-2 and gentamicin, plus 10 ug/ml peptides. Across the study, the median time from the second dose to post-vaccine sampling was 72 days (range 14 to 241). Cultures from other donors in the study were sequenced with the Oncomine TCR Beta short-read assay on an Illumina iSeq 100. In both COVID-19 convalescent patients and infection-naive vaccine recipients, the study compared SARS-CoV-2 spike-specific CD4+ TCR repertoires from before mRNA vaccination with those from after it. Broad study findings and their caveats: In healthy vaccine recipients, vaccine-induced clones were almost all SARS-CoV-2 mono-reactive, with only 1 of 255 cross-reactive with common cold coronaviruses. The study was limited by a small number of convalescent patients and lacked early post-infection timepoints. At late post-vaccination timepoints, both infection-induced and vaccine-induced clones showed marked clonal contraction, consistent with waning T cell responses.

The CDR3 has 15 amino acids, counting the end cysteine and phenylalanine. The entry retains the CDR3 DNA only, 45 bases that are in frame from base 1. CDR1 is given as GTSNPN and CDR2 as SVGIG, both from the germline V gene (reference sequence). Clipping removes 8 bases from V and 2 bases from J, with 13 as the unmatched junction base count. The library came from the immunoSEQ multiplex PCR assay. DNA from the cultured and isolated CD4+ T cells underwent TCR beta CDR3 sequencing. For the original study's pipeline: Non-productive TCR sequences were removed and reads were trimmed to the CDR3 region, keeping CDR3s of at least 7 amino acids. The MANAFEST web app was used to identify antigen-specific clonotypes by comparing expansion in peptide wells with expansion in reference cultures. Positive clones required FDR<0.05 expansion versus reference and all other wells, odds ratio above 5, and frequency above 0.1% in two replicate wells. Cross-reactive clonotypes were defined as significantly expanded in SARS-CoV-2 spike wells and in at least one common cold coronavirus spike condition. CDR3 similarity was assessed by Levenshtein distance with the stringdist R package, and unrooted trees were built with ape in R 3.6.1. The clones in this table, taken by TCRdb from immuneACCESS, are in-frame only. Not every clone is retained; where verified, under half of the shortfall comes from an unresolved V gene, and the cause of the rest is unknown. V and J calls and clone size are copied from that table; D and trimming were computed from the DNA. The sample records about 71,000 clones, approximately 80% of which are singletons. Together, the top ten hold more than 2% of the sample.

Comment on this clone: Its target antigen remains unknown. No qualities accompany the bases; no much larger clone lies one base away.

After around ten days of culture, CD4+ T cells were isolated with the EasySep CD4+ T cell isolation kit. Participants received two doses of either the BNT162b2 or the mRNA-1273 mRNA SARS-CoV-2 vaccine. The absence of prior SARS-CoV-2 infection in healthy vaccine recipients was confirmed by negative nucleocapsid antibodies before and after vaccination. Half of the culture medium was replaced with fresh IL-2-containing medium on days 3 and 7. Unless noted otherwise, every peptide stimulation condition was grown in triplicate wells. Using Ficoll-Paque Plus gradient centrifugation, PBMC were separated from whole blood and then either used fresh or cryopreserved at -140C. Genomic DNA was extracted from cultured CD4+ T cells with the QIAamp micro DNA kit.

The source is a human donor who received a COVID-19 vaccine. In this chain, TRBV30 is recombined with TRBJ1-1; 8 nucleotides in the junction match TRBD1. The material was CD4+ T cells from PBMCs cultured without peptide, obtained after COVID-19 vaccination. The DNA sequence is given as TGTGCCGTCACCGGGACAGGAGTTGGTAACACTGAAGCTTTCTTT. Its protein is CAVTGTGVGNTEAFF. The CDR3, completed at both ends by the reference TRBV30 and TRBJ1-1 genes, gives the full variable domain SQTIHQWPATLVQPVGSPLSLECTVEGTSNPNLYWYRQAAGRGLQLLFYSVGIGQISSEVPQNLSASRPQDRQFILSSKKLLLSDSGFYLCAVTGTGVGNTEAFFGQGTRLTVV.